This T cell receptor (beta chain) stems from a study of regulatory T cells in long-lasting Graves disease. Trimming at V came to 3 bases and at J to 6 bases, leaving 5 bases not matched to a gene. CDR3 length equals 14 residues. Assembly of TCR beta libraries relied on iRepertoire HTBI primers together with Arm-PCR of CDR3 regions. Authors' data handling: Detected in the samples were around 59 TRBV and 12 to 15 TRBJ segments. TCRdb fed the multiplex PCR reads into MiXCR, producing one record per CDR3 protein. The authors' filters were not applied to this entry. The sample records roughly 700,000 distinct CDR3 sequences, 25% to 35% being singletons. Study findings and constraints: Thyroid tissue went unstudied; only peripheral blood was examined.

Time point specified: persistent/refractory GD, antithyroid drugs over 5 years with positive TRAb. The TCR library was made from RNA that had been extracted from PBMCs in TRIzol. This clonotype was recorded many times. What it recognizes is unknown. This TCR was sampled from a female donor with Graves disease. The chain links TRBV12-3 or TRBV12-4 to TRBJ1-5; 7 bases agree with TRBD1. The material sequenced was peripheral blood mononuclear cells (PBMCs), taken when the disease was refractory, from a patient treated with antithyroid drugs. The chain's CDR3 is CASSLTGRRQPQHF. The CDR3 DNA sequence: TGTGCCAGCAGTTTGACAGGGAGGCGTCAGCCCCAGCATTTT.